The text below deals with one T cell receptor beta chain. What it binds is unknown. This entry is derived from a study of shared clonotypes between healthy human individuals. The study drew its donors from healthy HIV-negative adults without recent acute infections or vaccinations. General observations from the study: As a rule, naive subsets had a larger estimated richness than memory subsets. Rarefaction curves obtained for sorted subsets showed sequencing incomplete despite large depth.

CDR3 length: 15 amino acids. Trimming removed 7 bases at V and 4 bases at J, with 17 bases between. Per the germline V gene, CDR1 is MGHDK and CDR2 is SYGVNS. TCRdb's table, derived via immunoSEQ multiplex PCR, lists solely in-frame clones and lacks some. The data hold some 2,500,000 clones, with more than 85% observed a single time. The sequence was collected from a man younger than 35 in good health. Some clones in this sample may be carry-over from other donors' samples. This chain joins TRBV25-1 and TRBJ1-3, with D perhaps matching TRBD1 (6 bases). Sequenced: naive CD4+ T cells from PBMCs. Regarding subset: CD45RA+ positively selected. CDR3 DNA: TGTGCCAGCACCCCTAGGGGGGGCCTAGGAAACACCATATATTTT. Its protein is CASTPRGGLGNTIYF.